Each of the 27 T cell receptor beta chains below was sequenced from the same sample in a study of beta chain features in type 1 diabetes. Their antigen targets remain unknown. Study-wide results and caveats: Across all four CD4+ subsets, people with type 1 diabetes showed modestly shorter TCRB CDR3s.

Of the isolated RNA, all was reverse transcribed, and so the sequenced material was expressed TCRB transcripts. The method was immunoSEQ multiplex PCR; TCRdb's version includes in-frame clones alone and lacks a portion of them. The table shows some 160,000 clones, with approximately 8.8% occurring only once. Sequenced input: central memory CD4+ T cells from blood. All receptors come from a woman between 25 and 40 years old with type 1 diabetes.

This clone has only a few counts. The rearrangement uses TRBV9 and TRBJ2-7; D is unclear. Germline V CDR1 and CDR2: SGDLS, YYNGEE. V was cut by 7 bases and J by 6 bases, with 23 bases left in between. This CDR3 has 15 amino acids. CDR3 amino acids: CASGGRPKGPREQYF. CDR3 sequence (DNA): TGTGCCAGCGGTGGGCGCCCCAAAGGTCCCCGCGAGCAGTACTTC. Drawing the rest from reference TRBV9 and TRBJ2-7, the complete variable domain is DSGVTQTPKHLITATGQRVTLRCSPRSGDLSVYWYQQSLDQGLQFLIQYYNGEERAKGNILERFSAQQFPDLHSELNLSSLELGDSALYFCASGGRPKGPREQYFGPGTRLTVT.

V gene TRBV7-8 combines with J gene TRBJ1-5; 10 bases match TRBD1. Trimming took 1 base from V and 2 from J; bases not matched to a gene: 8. In germline, CDR1 is SGHVS, CDR2 FQNEAQ. The CDR3 sequence is 18 residues long. The CDR3 spells CASSLGPPGQGGNQPQHF. The CDR3 coding sequence is TGTGCCAGCAGCTTAGGACCACCTGGACAGGGGGGCAATCAGCCCCAGCATTTT.

The rearrangement joins TRBV19 to TRBJ1-5; 9 bases map to TRBD1. The V and J ends lost 4 bases and 7 bases, in that order; junction bases with no gene match: 14. The CDR3 totals 17 residues. The germline V gene encodes CDR1 LNHDA and CDR2 SQIVND (reference sequence). In nucleotides, the CDR3 is TGTGCCAGTAGTAAACAAAGGGGACAGGGACAAGGGCAGCCCCAGCATTTT. Protein: CASSKQRGQGQGQPQHF.

There are a few counts of this clone. The chain has TRBV19 and TRBJ2-2; 7 nucleotides agree with TRBD2. The CDR3 is made up of 18 amino acids. The junction had 18 bases not matched to a gene; V was cut back by 6 bases and J by 5 bases. Germline V gene lookup returns CDR1 LNHDA and CDR2 SQIVND (reference sequence). The CDR3 DNA sequence: TGTGCCAGTAGACTACCTCCCTTTCTAGGGCGGGGGACCGGGGAGCTGTTTTTT. Translated, it gives CASRLPPFLGRGTGELFF.

The table lists this clone with many counts. V and J are TRBV23-1 and TRBJ2-2, with D tentatively TRBD2 (5 bases). Being an ORF, TRBV23-1 has a function that is uncertain. Trimming left V 6 bases short and J 7 bases short, with 12 bases between. The CDR3 loop spans 13 amino acids. This chain's CDR3 is CASRRGQVGELFF. The CDR3 region has the DNA TGCGCCAGCAGGAGAGGGCAGGTCGGGGAGCTGTTTTTT.

V gene TRBV11-3 combines with J gene TRBJ2-3; D unresolved. Germline V lookup: CDR1 SGHNT, CDR2 YENEEA. Trimming pared 1 base from V and 2 bases from J, leaving 13 bases between. The length of the CDR3 is 16 residues. The CDR3 DNA follows: TGTGCCAGCAGCTTAGGGCTAGTCCCATCCACAGATACGCAGTATTTT. Translating it yields CASSLGLVPSTDTQYF.

To note about this clone: Its ends do not fully match the called genes, so a read error is possible. The chain carries TRBV7-7 and TRBJ2-5, with D possibly TRBD1 on 6 matching bases. Germline V gene data show CDR1 as SSHAT and CDR2 as FNYEAQ (reference sequence). The CDR3 length is 15 residues. The CDR3 coding sequence is TGTGCTAGCAGCCCGACCACAGGGTACCAAGAGACCCAGTACTTC. Amino acid sequence: CASSPTTGYQETQYF.

The chain joins TRBV4-1 to TRBJ1-2; 9 positions agree with TRBD1. Germline CDR1 reads MGHRA; CDR2 reads YSYEKL. Trimming at V came to 3 bases and at J to 9 bases, leaving 5 bases not matched to a gene. The CDR3 consists of 13 residues. DNA of the CDR3: TGCGCCAGCAGCCACACAGGGGGCCGGAGCTACACCTTC. This encodes CASSHTGGRSYTF.

This clone occurred a few times. The gene calls are TRBV5-1 and TRBJ2-2; TRBD2 is a possible D gene (6 bases). Germline CDR1 SGHRS, CDR2 YFSETQ. V shed 2 bases and J shed 6 bases, with 14 bases lying between them. The CDR3 sequence is 15 residues long. The chain's CDR3 is CASSFVGSGSGELFF. CDR3 nucleotide sequence: TGCGCCAGCAGCTTTGTCGGGAGTGGCTCCGGGGAGCTGTTTTTT.

The chain links TRBV29-1 to TRBJ1-2, with D unresolved. V lost 4 bases to trimming and J lost 8 bases, with 11 bases between them. This CDR3 spans 11 amino acids. Germline CDR1 and CDR2: SQVTM and ANQGSEA. This CDR3 is CSVGQVRGYTF. As DNA, the CDR3 is TGCAGCGTTGGCCAGGTCCGGGGCTACACCTTC. Using reference TRBV29-1 and TRBJ1-2 for the parts outside the CDR3, the full variable domain is SAVISQKPSRDICQRGTSLTIQCQVDSQVTMMFWYRQQPGQSLTLIATANQGSEATYESGFVIDKFPISRPNLTFSTLTVSNMSPEDSSIYLCSVGQVRGYTFGSGTRLTVV.

This clone came up a few times. The germline gene is not matched at one end of the junction; a read error may be the cause. The genes are TRBV7-9 and TRBJ2-7; TRBD2 might be the D (5 bases). The CDR3 has 12 residues. Germline-derived CDR1 and CDR2 are SEHNR and FQNEAQ (reference sequence). CDR3 bases: TGTGCCAGCAGCCTTACCCTAATTGAATTAGCGTTC. Its protein product is CASSLTLIELAF.

This clone came up a few times. The chain carries TRBV27 and TRBJ2-7, with a possible D match to TRBD1 (6 bases). The CDR3 contains 13 residues. Germline CDR1 is MNHEY and CDR2 is SMNVEV (reference sequence). Trimming pared 5 bases from V and 3 bases from J, leaving 11 bases between. In DNA form, the CDR3 reads TGTGCCAGCAGTACTCAGGACAGCTACGAGCAGTACTTC. Protein: CASSTQDSYEQYF.

This clone appeared a few times. This chain uses TRBV14 with TRBJ1-2; D uncertain. Trimming shortened V by 0 bases and J by 3 bases, and 8 bases separated the two germline ends. From germline, CDR1 is SGHDN and CDR2 FVKESK. The CDR3 spans 14 residues. CDR3 bases: TGTGCCAGCAGCCAAGATACACAGTACTATGGCTACACCTTC. This sequence encodes CASSQDTQYYGYTF.

This clone was counted a few times. This chain joins TRBV27 and TRBJ2-1, with no clear D. Trimming pared 6 bases from V and 5 bases from J, leaving 11 bases between. The length of the CDR3 is 13 residues. Germline V gene sequence: CDR1 MNHEY, CDR2 SMNVEV (reference sequence). The CDR3 sequence is CASSWRINNEQFF. CDR3 coding DNA: TGTGCCAGCAGCTGGAGAATCAACAATGAGCAGTTCTTC.

This chain uses TRBV4-1 with TRBJ1-3, with 10 bases fitting TRBD1. The CDR3 sequence is 17 residues long. Germline CDR1 MGHRA, CDR2 YSYEKL. V lost 5 bases, J lost 0 bases, and 7 bases stayed unmatched. The CDR3 nucleotides read TGCGCCAGCAGCTGGGTGACAGGGGGCCCCTCTGGAAACACCATATATTTT. This sequence encodes CASSWVTGGPSGNTIYF.

The CDR3 nucleotides are TGTGCCAGCAGCCAACGATTGCCTACTCTAGCAGGCGAGCAGTTCTTC. This encodes CASSQRLPTLAGEQFF. This chain connects TRBV16 to TRBJ2-1, with D maybe TRBD2 (5 bases). CDR1 and CDR2 from the germline V gene are KGHSY and FQNENV. V gave up 2 bases and J gave up 10 bases, with 21 bases separating them. This CDR3 has 16 amino acids.

CDR3 sequence reads: CASLRTGMSEKLFF. The DNA of the CDR3 is TGTGCCAGTCTGAGGACAGGGATGAGTGAAAAACTGTTTTTT. The V and J genes are TRBV19 and TRBJ1-4, with 8 positions matching TRBD1. The V and J ends lost 8 bases and 7 bases, in that order; junction bases with no gene match: 9. This CDR3 has 14 residues. From germline, CDR1 is LNHDA and CDR2 SQIVND (reference sequence). The variable domain in full, completed from reference TRBV19 and TRBJ1-4, reads DGGITQSPKYLFRKEGQNVTLSCEQNLNHDAMYWYRQDPGQGLRLIYYSQIVNDFQKGDIAEGYSVSREKKESFPLTVTSAQKNPTAFYLCASLRTGMSEKLFFGSGTQLSVL.

The V and J genes are TRBV6-5 and TRBJ2-3; TRBD1 matches 7 bases. CDR1 is MNHEY, CDR2 SVGAGI, per germline. V gave up 6 bases and J gave up 3 bases; unmatched junction bases: 6. The CDR3 runs to 14 residues. The CDR3 DNA follows: TGTGCCAGCAGGAGACAGGGTATGACAGATACGCAGTATTTT. Protein: CASRRQGMTDTQYF.

In this sample, this clone turned up a few times. The chain joins TRBV18 to TRBJ2-2, with 8 nucleotides matching TRBD1. CDR3 size: 16 residues. Germline CDR1 reads KGHSH; CDR2 reads LQKENI. The V segment lost 3 bases and the J segment 7 bases; nucleotides outside the gene matches: 10. The CDR3, as DNA: TGTGCCAGCTCACCCCTTCGGACAGGGAATGACGGGGAGCTGTTTTTT. Its translation: CASSPLRTGNDGELFF.

The chain recombines TRBV7-6 with TRBJ2-6; D ambiguous. Germline V gene lookup returns CDR1 SGHVS and CDR2 FNYEAQ. The V end was cut by 3 bases, the J end by 3 bases, with 3 bases between. The CDR3 runs to 13 residues. CDR3 in DNA: TGTGCCAGCAGCTTTCGTGGGGCCAACGTCCTGACTTTC. Its protein is CASSFRGANVLTF.

J is TRBJ1-2 and V is TRBV25-1; perhaps TRBD1 as D (6 bases). The CDR3 sequence is 14 residues long. Deletions cut 3 bases from V and 0 bases from J, with 8 bases between. Germline CDR1 is MGHDK and CDR2 is SYGVNS. CDR3 residues: CASSDRQANYGYTF. Written as DNA, the CDR3 is TGTGCCAGCAGTGACCGACAGGCTAACTATGGCTACACCTTC.

The J gene is TRBJ1-1, the V gene TRBV7-9; the D gene is possibly TRBD1 (6 bases). The V end lost 5 bases, the J end lost 5 bases, and 15 bases lay between the germline ends. This CDR3 is built from 14 residues. The V gene's germline CDR1 is SEHNR and CDR2 FQNEAQ (reference sequence). Written as DNA, the CDR3 is TGTGCCAGCAGCGCACAGGGAGAGTGGACTGAAGCTTTCTTT. Protein sequence: CASSAQGEWTEAFF.

The gene calls are TRBV5-4 and TRBJ2-1, with D possibly being TRBD2 (6 bases). Germline loops: CDR1 SGHNT, CDR2 YYREEE (reference sequence). V dropped 3 bases and J dropped 5 bases, with 15 bases sitting between them. The CDR3 has 15 residues. CDR3 region: CASSSRLGLNNEQFF. As DNA, the CDR3 is TGTGCCAGCAGCTCAAGACTAGGATTAAACAATGAGCAGTTCTTC.

The rearrangement joins TRBV21-1 to TRBJ2-7; the table names TRBD2, a call not compared with the DNA. TRBV21-1 is labeled a pseudogene. The CDR3 runs to 14 residues. The CDR3 loop reads CASWRWELSYEQYF. DNA of the CDR3: TGTGCCAGCTGGAGGTGGGAGTTATCCTACGAGCAGTACTTC.

This clone has just a few counts. V usage is TRBV7-3 and J usage is TRBJ1-1; maybe TRBD1 (5 bases). Trimming shortened V by 0 bases and J by 1 base, and 9 bases separated the two germline ends. Germline loops: CDR1 SGHTA, CDR2 FQGTGA. The CDR3 extends over 15 amino acids. CDR3 in amino acids: CASSLTSGGNTEAFF. Here the CDR3 DNA reads TGTGCCAGCAGCTTAACATCGGGGGGGAACACTGAAGCTTTCTTT.

The chain couples TRBV7-6 to TRBJ2-3; TRBD2 is a possible D gene (5 bases). With 2 bases removed from V and 2 bases from J, the gap between germline ends came to 8 bases. The CDR3 covers 14 residues. Germline values: CDR1 SGHVS, CDR2 FNYEAQ. CDR3: CASSLRGYTDTQYF. In DNA, the CDR3 is TGTGCCAGCAGCTTAAGAGGGTACACAGATACGCAGTATTTT.

This clone was counted only a few times. The V and J genes are TRBV30 and TRBJ2-1, with D perhaps matching TRBD2 (6 bases). The germline V gene has CDR1 GTSNPN and CDR2 SVGIG (reference sequence). CDR3 length: 12 residues. The germline V and J ends were trimmed by 3 bases and 9 bases, with 12 bases remaining between them. CDR3 sequence reads: CAWSRTSSEQFF. CDR3 bases: TGTGCCTGGAGCCGTACTAGCTCTGAGCAGTTCTTC.